This TCR beta chain was captured in a study of cytomegalovirus exposure and HLA in healthy donors. Germline lookup yields CDR1 SNHLY and CDR2 FYNNEI. CDR3 size: 14 residues. V was pared by 5 bases and J by 4 bases, with 5 bases of the junction left unmatched. With regard to this clone: What it recognizes is unknown.

With 60 Vbeta and 13 Jbeta primers, the PCR was carried out. Here immunoSEQ multiplex PCR was the method, and the copy in TCRdb shows in-frame clones only, minus some. The data contain fewer than 250,000 clones, roughly 80% of them singletons. Whole-study results and caveats: The authors later found HLA-associated TCR beta chains more clonally expanded than equally common others. One variant, a missense change in DCLRE1C, was linked in a later analysis to TCR beta V- and J-gene trimming. With further analysis later on, most CMV-associated TCR beta chains appeared HLA-restricted.

The J gene is TRBJ1-5, the V gene TRBV2, with TRBD1 matching 7 bases. The TCR comes from a man aged 25 to 45 in good health and CMV-seronegative. Sequencing was performed on PBMCs. The CDR3 here is CASSPGGANQPQHF. Here the CDR3 DNA reads TGTGCCAGCAGTCCAGGGGGAGCAAATCAGCCCCAGCATTTT.